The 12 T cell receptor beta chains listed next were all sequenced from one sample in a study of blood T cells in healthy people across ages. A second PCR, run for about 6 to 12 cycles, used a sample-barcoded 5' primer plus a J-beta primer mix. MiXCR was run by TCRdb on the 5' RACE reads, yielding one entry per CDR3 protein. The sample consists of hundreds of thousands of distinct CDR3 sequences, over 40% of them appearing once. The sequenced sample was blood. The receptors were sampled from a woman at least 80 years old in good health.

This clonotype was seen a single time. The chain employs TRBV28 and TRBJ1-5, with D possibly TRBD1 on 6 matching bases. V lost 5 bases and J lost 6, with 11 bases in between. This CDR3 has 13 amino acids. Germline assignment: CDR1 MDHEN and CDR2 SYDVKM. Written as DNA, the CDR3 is TGTGCCAGCAGTGCAGGGGTAGGTCAGCCCCAGCATTTT. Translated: CASSAGVGQPQHF.

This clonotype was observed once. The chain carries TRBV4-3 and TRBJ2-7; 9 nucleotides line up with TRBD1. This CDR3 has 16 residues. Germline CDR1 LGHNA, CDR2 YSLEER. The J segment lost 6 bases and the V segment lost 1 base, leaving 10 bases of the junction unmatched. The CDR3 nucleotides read TGCGCCAGCAGCCAAGCACCCGGGACAGGGAGTGGCGAGCAGTACTTC. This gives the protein CASSQAPGTGSGEQYF.

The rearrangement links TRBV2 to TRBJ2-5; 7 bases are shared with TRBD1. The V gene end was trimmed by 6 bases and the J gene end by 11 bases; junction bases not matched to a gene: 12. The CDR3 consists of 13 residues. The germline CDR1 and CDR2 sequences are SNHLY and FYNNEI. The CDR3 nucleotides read TGTGCCAGCAGACCGGGACAGAGTAATGAGCAGTACTTC. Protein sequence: CASRPGQSNEQYF.

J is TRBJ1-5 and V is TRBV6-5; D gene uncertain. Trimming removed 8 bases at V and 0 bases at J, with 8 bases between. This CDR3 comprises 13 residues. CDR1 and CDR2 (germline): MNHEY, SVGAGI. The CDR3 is CASGVYSNQPQHF. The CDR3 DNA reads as TGTGCCAGCGGGGTGTATAGCAATCAGCCCCAGCATTTT.

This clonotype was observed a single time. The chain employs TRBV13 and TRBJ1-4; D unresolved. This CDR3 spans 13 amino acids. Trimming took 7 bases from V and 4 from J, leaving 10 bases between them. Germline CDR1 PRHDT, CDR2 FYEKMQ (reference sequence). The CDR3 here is CASTQRNNEKLFF. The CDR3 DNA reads TGTGCCAGCACACAGCGGAATAATGAAAAACTGTTTTTT. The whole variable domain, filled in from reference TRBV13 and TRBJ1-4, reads AAGVIQSPRHLIKEKRETATLKCYPIPRHDTVYWYQQGPGQDPQFLISFYEKMQSDKGSIPDRFSAQQFSDYHSELNMSSLELGDSALYFCASTQRNNEKLFFGSGTQLSVL.

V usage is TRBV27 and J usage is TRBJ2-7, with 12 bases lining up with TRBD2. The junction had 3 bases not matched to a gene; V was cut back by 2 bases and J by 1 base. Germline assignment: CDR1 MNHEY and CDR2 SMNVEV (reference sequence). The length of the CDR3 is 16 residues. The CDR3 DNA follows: TGTGCCAGCAGTTTACTCACTAGCGGGGGGTCCTACGAGCAGTACTTC. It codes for CASSLLTSGGSYEQYF.

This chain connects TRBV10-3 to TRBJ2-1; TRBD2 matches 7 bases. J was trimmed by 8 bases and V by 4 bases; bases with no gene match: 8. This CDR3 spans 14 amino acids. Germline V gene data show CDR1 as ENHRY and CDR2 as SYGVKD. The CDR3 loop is CAISGGGGTDEQFF. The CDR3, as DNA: TGTGCCATCAGTGGGGGCGGGGGAACAGATGAGCAGTTCTTC.

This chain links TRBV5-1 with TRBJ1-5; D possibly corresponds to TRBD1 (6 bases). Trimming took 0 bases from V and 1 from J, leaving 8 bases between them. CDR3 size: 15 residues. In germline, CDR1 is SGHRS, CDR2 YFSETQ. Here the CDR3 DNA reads TGCGCCAGCAGCTTGGATACAGGGAGCAATCAGCCCCAGCATTTT. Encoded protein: CASSLDTGSNQPQHF.

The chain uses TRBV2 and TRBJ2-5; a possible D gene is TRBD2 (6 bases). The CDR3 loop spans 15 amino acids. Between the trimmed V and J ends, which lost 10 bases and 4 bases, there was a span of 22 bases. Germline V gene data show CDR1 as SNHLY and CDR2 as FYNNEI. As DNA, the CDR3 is TGTGCCACCGAATCGCGGGTGGCGGGGTTAGAGACCCAGTACTTC. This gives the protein CATESRVAGLETQYF.

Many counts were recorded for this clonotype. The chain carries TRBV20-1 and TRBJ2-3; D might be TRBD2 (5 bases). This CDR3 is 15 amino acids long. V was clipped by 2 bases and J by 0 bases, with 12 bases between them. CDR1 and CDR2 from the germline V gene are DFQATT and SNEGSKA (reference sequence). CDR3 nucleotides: TGCAGTGCTAGACCTCGGACTTTTAGCACAGATACGCAGTATTTT. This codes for CSARPRTFSTDTQYF.

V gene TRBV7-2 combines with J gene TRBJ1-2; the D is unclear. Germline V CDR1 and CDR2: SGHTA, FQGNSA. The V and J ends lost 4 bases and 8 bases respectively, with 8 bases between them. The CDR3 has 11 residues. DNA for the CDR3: TGTGCCAGCAGCTATCATGAAGGCTACACCTTC. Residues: CASSYHEGYTF.

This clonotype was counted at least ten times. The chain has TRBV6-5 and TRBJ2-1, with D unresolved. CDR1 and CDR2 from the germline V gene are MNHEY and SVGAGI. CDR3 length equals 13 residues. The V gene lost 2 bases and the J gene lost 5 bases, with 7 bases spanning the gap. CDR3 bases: TGTGCCAGCAGTTACACGGTAAACAATGAGCAGTTCTTC. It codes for CASSYTVNNEQFF.